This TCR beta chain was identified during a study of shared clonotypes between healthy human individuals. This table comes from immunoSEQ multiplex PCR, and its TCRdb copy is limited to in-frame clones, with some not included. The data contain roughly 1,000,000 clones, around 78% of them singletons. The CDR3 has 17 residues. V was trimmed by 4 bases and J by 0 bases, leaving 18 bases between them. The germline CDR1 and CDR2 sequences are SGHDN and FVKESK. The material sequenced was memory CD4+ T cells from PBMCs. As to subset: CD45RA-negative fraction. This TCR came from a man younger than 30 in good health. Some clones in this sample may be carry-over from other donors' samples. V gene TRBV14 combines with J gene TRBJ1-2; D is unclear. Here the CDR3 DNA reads TGTGCCAGCAGCCGCCTAACGACACTGACTTCTAACTATGGCTACACCTTC. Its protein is CASSRLTTLTSNYGYTF.